Reported below is one T cell receptor beta chain. The assay was immunoSEQ multiplex PCR, and TCRdb's table has in-frame clones only and misses some. The sample comprises about 180,000 clones, 65% to 90% of which are singletons, and less than 2% rests with the top ten. CDR1 is LNHNV, CDR2 YYDKDF, per germline (reference sequence). Trimming stripped 0 bases from V and 8 bases from J, with 19 bases between. This CDR3 comprises 16 residues. This sample was taken from a study of blood T cell repertoires in COVID-19. Turning to the study itself: The United States, Italy and Spain provided the acute and convalescent COVID-19 samples.

The TCR comes from a human donor in a cohort sampled during active COVID-19. J is TRBJ1-2 and V is TRBV15, with a possible D match to TRBD1 (5 bases). Sequencing was carried out using peripheral blood. Here the CDR3 DNA reads TGTGCCACCAGCAGAGATCAAACGATCCCTGGGGGGGGCTACACCTTC. Translating gives CATSRDQTIPGGGYTF.